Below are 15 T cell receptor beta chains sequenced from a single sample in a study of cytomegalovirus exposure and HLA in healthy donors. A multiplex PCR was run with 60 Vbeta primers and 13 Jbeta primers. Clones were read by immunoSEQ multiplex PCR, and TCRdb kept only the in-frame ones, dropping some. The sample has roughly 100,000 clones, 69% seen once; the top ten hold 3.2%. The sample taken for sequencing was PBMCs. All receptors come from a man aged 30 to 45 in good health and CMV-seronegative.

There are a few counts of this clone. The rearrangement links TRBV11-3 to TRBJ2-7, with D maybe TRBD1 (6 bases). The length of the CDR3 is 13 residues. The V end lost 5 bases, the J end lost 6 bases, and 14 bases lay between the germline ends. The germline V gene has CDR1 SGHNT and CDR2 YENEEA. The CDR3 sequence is CASSTLQGSEQYF. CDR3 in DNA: TGTGCCAGCAGCACCCTACAGGGATCCGAGCAGTACTTC. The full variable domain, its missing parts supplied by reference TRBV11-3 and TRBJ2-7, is EAGVVQSPRYKIIEKKQPVAFWCNPISGHNTLYWYLQNLGQGPELLIRYENEEAVDDSQLPKDRFSAERLKGVDSTLKIQPAELGDSAVYLCASSTLQGSEQYFGPGTRLTVT.

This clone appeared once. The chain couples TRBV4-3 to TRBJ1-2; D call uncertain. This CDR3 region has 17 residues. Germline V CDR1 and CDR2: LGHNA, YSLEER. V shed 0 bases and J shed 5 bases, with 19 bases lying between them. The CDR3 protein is CASSQDIETEALYGYTF. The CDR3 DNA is TGCGCCAGCAGCCAAGATATAGAGACCGAGGCCCTTTATGGCTACACCTTC.

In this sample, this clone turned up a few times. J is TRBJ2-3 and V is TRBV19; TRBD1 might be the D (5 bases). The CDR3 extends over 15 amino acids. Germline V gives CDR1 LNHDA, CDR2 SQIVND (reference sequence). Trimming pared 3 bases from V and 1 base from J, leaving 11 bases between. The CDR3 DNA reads TGTGCCAGTAGTATCCAACCACAGGGCACAGATACGCAGTATTTT. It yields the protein CASSIQPQGTDTQYF. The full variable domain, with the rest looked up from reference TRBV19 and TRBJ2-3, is DGGITQSPKYLFRKEGQNVTLSCEQNLNHDAMYWYRQDPGQGLRLIYYSQIVNDFQKGDIAEGYSVSREKKESFPLTVTSAQKNPTAFYLCASSIQPQGTDTQYFGPGTRLTVL.

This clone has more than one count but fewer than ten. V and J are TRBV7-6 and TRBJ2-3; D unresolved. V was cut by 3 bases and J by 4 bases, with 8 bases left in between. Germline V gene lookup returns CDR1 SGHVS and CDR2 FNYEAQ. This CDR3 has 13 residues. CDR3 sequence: CASSFRVADTQYF. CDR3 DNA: TGTGCCAGCAGCTTTCGGGTTGCAGATACGCAGTATTTT.

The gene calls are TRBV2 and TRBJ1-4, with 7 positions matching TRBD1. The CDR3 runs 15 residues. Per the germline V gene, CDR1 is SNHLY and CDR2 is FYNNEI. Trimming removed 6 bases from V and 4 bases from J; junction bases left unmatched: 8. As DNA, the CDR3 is TGTGCCAGCAGCCCAGGGGACAGTATTAATGAAAAACTGTTTTTT. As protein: CASSPGDSINEKLFF.

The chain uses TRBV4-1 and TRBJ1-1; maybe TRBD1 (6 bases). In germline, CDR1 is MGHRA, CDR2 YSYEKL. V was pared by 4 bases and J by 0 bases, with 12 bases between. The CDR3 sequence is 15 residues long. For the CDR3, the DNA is TGCGCCAGCAGCCCCCAGAGGGGGTTGAACACTGAAGCTTTCTTT. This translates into CASSPQRGLNTEAFF.

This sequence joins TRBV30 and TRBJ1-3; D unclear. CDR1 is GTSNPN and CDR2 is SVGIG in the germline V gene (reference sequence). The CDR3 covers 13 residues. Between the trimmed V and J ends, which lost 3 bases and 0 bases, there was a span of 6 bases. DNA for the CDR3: TGTGCCTGGAGCACAGACTCTGGAAACACCATATATTTT. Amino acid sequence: CAWSTDSGNTIYF. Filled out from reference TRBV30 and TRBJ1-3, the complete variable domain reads SQTIHQWPATLVQPVGSPLSLECTVEGTSNPNLYWYRQAAGRGLQLLFYSVGIGQISSEVPQNLSASRPQDRQFILSSKKLLLSDSGFYLCAWSTDSGNTIYFGEGSWLTVV.

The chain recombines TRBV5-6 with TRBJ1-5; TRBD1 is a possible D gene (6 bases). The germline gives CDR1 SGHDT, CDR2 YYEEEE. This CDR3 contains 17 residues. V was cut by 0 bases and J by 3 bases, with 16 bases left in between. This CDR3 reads CASSLAGTRRTNQPQHF. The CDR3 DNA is TGTGCCAGCAGCTTGGCCGGGACAAGGCGAACCAATCAGCCCCAGCATTTT.

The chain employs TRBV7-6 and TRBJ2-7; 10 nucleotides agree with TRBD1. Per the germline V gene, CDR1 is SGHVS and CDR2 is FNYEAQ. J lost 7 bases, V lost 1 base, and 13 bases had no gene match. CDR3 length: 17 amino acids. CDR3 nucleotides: TGTGCCAGCAGCTTAGTCCAATCCGGGACAGGGGATGTTGAGCAGTACTTC. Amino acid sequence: CASSLVQSGTGDVEQYF.

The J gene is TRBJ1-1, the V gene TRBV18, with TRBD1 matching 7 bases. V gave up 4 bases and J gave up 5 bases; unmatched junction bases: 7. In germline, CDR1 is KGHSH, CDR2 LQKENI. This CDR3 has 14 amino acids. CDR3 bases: TGTGCCAGCTCACTTACCGACAGGGAAACTGAAGCTTTCTTT. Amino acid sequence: CASSLTDRETEAFF.

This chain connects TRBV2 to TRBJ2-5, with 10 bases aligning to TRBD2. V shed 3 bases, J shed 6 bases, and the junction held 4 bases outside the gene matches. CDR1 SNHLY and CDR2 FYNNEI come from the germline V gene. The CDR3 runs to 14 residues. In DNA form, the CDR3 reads TGTGCCAGCAGTGACCGAGCGGGAGGGAAGACCCAGTACTTC. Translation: CASSDRAGGKTQYF.

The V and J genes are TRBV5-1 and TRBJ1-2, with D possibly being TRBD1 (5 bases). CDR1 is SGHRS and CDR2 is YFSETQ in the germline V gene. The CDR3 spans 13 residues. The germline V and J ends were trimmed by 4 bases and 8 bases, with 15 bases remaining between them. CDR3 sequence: CASSPGQGWGYTF. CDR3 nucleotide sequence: TGCGCCAGCAGCCCCGGACAAGGGTGGGGCTACACCTTC.

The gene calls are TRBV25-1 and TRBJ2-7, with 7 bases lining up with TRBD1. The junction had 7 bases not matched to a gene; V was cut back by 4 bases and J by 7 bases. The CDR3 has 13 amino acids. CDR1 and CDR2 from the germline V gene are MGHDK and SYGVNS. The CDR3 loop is CASSGRGWEEQYF. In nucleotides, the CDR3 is TGTGCCAGCAGTGGCAGGGGGTGGGAGGAGCAGTACTTC.

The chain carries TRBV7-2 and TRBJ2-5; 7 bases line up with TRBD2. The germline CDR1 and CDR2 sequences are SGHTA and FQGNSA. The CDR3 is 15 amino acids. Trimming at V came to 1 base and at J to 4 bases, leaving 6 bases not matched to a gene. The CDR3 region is CASSLVRGRGETQYF. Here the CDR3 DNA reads TGTGCCAGCAGCTTAGTTCGGGGGAGGGGAGAGACCCAGTACTTC. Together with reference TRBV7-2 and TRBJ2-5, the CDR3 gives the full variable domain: GAGVSQSPSNKVTEKGKDVELRCDPISGHTALYWYRQSLGQGLEFLIYFQGNSAPDKSGLPSDRFSAERTGGSVSTLTIQRTQQEDSAVYLCASSLVRGRGETQYFGPGTRLLVL.

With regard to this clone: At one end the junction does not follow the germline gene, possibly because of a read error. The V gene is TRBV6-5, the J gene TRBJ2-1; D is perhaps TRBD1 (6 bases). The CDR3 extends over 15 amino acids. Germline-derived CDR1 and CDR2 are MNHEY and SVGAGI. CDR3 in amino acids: CASSYAEQGFNERFF. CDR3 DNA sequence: TGTGCCAGCAGTTATGCGGAACAGGGCTTCAATGAGCGGTTCTTC.